One and the same sample provided the 30 T cell receptor beta chains below, sequenced in a study of T cells in Graves' hyperthyroidism and ophthalmopathy. TCR beta CDR3 regions were amplified from RNA transcripts. HTBI primers were used for first-round RT-PCR of the TCR CDR3. One entry per CDR3 protein, called by TCRdb with MiXCR from the multiplex PCR reads. Of about 580,000 distinct CDR3 sequences detected, about 15% appear once; the ten largest clones hold around 5.4%. The sequenced sample consisted of blood. Source of these receptors: a woman between 25 and 40 years old with Graves' hyperthyroidism that later progressed to Graves' ophthalmopathy.

This clonotype occurred many times. The chain couples TRBV12-3 or TRBV12-4 to TRBJ1-6; possible D gene TRBD1, 6 bases. This CDR3 spans 13 amino acids. V was clipped by 6 bases and J by 10 bases, with 13 bases between them. CDR3 coding DNA: TGTGCCAGCAGCCAGACAGGAGAATCACCCCTCCACTTT. This gives the protein CASSQTGESPLHF.

The chain employs TRBV12-3 or TRBV12-4 and TRBJ1-1, with D unclear. V was shortened by 6 bases and J by 3 bases, with 26 bases between the two germline ends. CDR3 length: 18 amino acids. CDR3: CASSTSNRGGRTDTEAFF. As DNA, the CDR3 is TGTGCCAGCAGCACCAGCAACCGGGGAGGTAGAACGGACACTGAAGCTTTCTTT.

In its sample, this clonotype was seen many times. The genes are TRBV9 and TRBJ2-5; a weak D match, TRBD1 (5 bases). This CDR3 spans 14 amino acids. From germline, CDR1 is SGDLS and CDR2 YYNGEE. Trimming took 6 bases from V and 4 from J, leaving 16 bases between them. DNA of the CDR3: TGTGCCAGCACCCCCCGCAGCCAGGGAGAGACCCAGTACTTC. Protein sequence: CASTPRSQGETQYF.

This clonotype turned up a few times. The chain uses TRBV11-3 and TRBJ2-5; D possibly corresponds to TRBD2 (7 bases). Germline V gene lookup returns CDR1 SGHNT and CDR2 YENEEA. The V and J ends lost 2 bases and 5 bases respectively, with 27 bases between them. This CDR3 has 19 residues. In DNA, the CDR3 is TGTGCCAGCAGCTTATTCAACCTAGAGGCGGGGGCAAGGGGGGAGACCCAGTACTTC. It yields the protein CASSLFNLEAGARGETQYF.

This clonotype was detected ten times or more. The chain links TRBV9 to TRBJ2-3, with no clear D. The CDR3 sequence is 15 residues long. Germline V gives CDR1 SGDLS, CDR2 YYNGEE. The V end was cut by 0 bases, the J end by 4 bases, with 12 bases between. CDR3 sequence: CASSVGGVSPDTQYF. The DNA of the CDR3 is TGTGCCAGCAGCGTAGGAGGAGTTTCCCCAGATACGCAGTATTTT. The variable domain in full, with the rest retrieved from reference TRBV9 and TRBJ2-3, is DSGVTQTPKHLITATGQRVTLRCSPRSGDLSVYWYQQSLDQGLQFLIQYYNGEERAKGNILERFSAQQFPDLHSELNLSSLELGDSALYFCASSVGGVSPDTQYFGPGTRLTVL.

This clonotype has at least ten counts. Here the CDR3 reads CASSAGRSSTEAFF. The DNA of the CDR3 is TGTGCCAGCAGCGCGGGACGGTCGAGCACTGAAGCTTTCTTT. V usage is TRBV2 and J usage is TRBJ1-1, with a weak D call TRBD1 (5 bases). V lost 6 bases, J lost 4 bases, and 15 bases lay in between. The CDR3 totals 14 residues. Germline V gene sequence: CDR1 SNHLY, CDR2 FYNNEI. Complete variable domain (other parts from reference TRBV2 and TRBJ1-1): EPEVTQTPSHQVTQMGQEVILRCVPISNHLYFYWYRQILGQKVEFLVSFYNNEISEKSEIFDDQFSVERPDGSNFTLKIRSTKLEDSAMYFCASSAGRSSTEAFFGQGTRLTVV.

This clonotype occurred many times. The rearrangement links TRBV5-8 to TRBJ2-3; 9 bases agree with TRBD1. CDR1 is SGHTS, CDR2 YDEGEE, per germline. The CDR3 sequence is 12 residues long. Trimming removed 8 bases from V and 4 bases from J; junction bases left unmatched: 2. CDR3 protein: CASRQGADTQYF. The CDR3 coding sequence is TGTGCCAGTAGACAGGGGGCAGATACGCAGTATTTT.

The rearrangement links TRBV27 to TRBJ1-5, with D possibly being TRBD1 (6 bases). From germline, CDR1 is MNHEY and CDR2 SMNVEV (reference sequence). There are 14 residues in the CDR3. The V end was cut by 6 bases, the J end by 3 bases, with 12 bases between. CDR3 sequence: CASRPQGYNQPQHF. DNA of the CDR3: TGTGCCAGCAGACCACAGGGCTACAATCAGCCCCAGCATTTT.

This clonotype was seen more than once but under ten times. This chain connects TRBV6-2 or TRBV6-3 to TRBJ2-2; 10 positions match TRBD2. This CDR3 has 16 amino acids. Germline values: CDR1 MNHEY, CDR2 SVGEGT. J gave up 6 bases and V 4 bases, and 8 bases lay outside the gene matches. This CDR3 reads CASSSASGRAPGELFF. CDR3 nucleotides: TGTGCCAGCAGTTCAGCCAGCGGGAGGGCCCCCGGGGAGCTGTTTTTT.

This clonotype was found many times. V usage is TRBV11-1 and J usage is TRBJ2-6; 11 bases line up with TRBD1. Germline-derived CDR1 and CDR2 are SGHAT and FQDESV (reference sequence). This CDR3 region has 17 residues. V lost 4 bases and J lost 3; bases outside the gene matches: 5. DNA for the CDR3: TGTGCCAGCAGCTGGCGGACAGGGGGCAGTGGGGCCAACGTCCTGACTTTC. It codes for CASSWRTGGSGANVLTF. The entire variable domain, with the rest obtained from reference TRBV11-1 and TRBJ2-6, is as follows: EAEVAQSPRYKITEKSQAVAFWCDPISGHATLYWYRQILGQGPELLVQFQDESVVDDSQLPKDRFSAERLKGVDSTLKIQPAELGDSAMYLCASSWRTGGSGANVLTFGAGSRLTVL.

The chain employs TRBV5-5 and TRBJ1-1; the D gene is possibly TRBD1 (6 bases). Germline CDR1 reads SGHKS; CDR2 reads YYEKEE (reference sequence). The V gene lost 4 bases and the J gene lost 0 bases, with 19 bases spanning the gap. This CDR3 is 17 amino acids long. The CDR3 loop is CASSPHGGGIMNTEAFF. Written as DNA, the CDR3 is TGTGCCAGCAGCCCCCACGGGGGGGGCATAATGAACACTGAAGCTTTCTTT.

This rearrangement joins TRBV28 to TRBJ2-3; D is unclear. The germline gives CDR1 MDHEN, CDR2 SYDVKM. The CDR3 length is 17 residues. V was shortened by 3 bases and J by 6 bases, with 22 bases between the two germline ends. The CDR3 DNA reads TGTGCCAGCAGTTTCCGGAGACTCCTCTCCCACGGGGATACGCAGTATTTT. Protein sequence: CASSFRRLLSHGDTQYF.

This clonotype has a handful of counts. This chain connects TRBV19 to TRBJ2-4, with TRBD2 as a possible D gene (5 bases). CDR3 size: 15 residues. The V end lost 1 base, the J end lost 3 bases, and 10 bases lay between the germline ends. CDR1 LNHDA and CDR2 SQIVND come from the germline V gene (reference sequence). Written as DNA, the CDR3 is TGTGCCAGTAGTATAGGAGGGCCCTACAAAAACATTCAGTACTTC. Its translation is CASSIGGPYKNIQYF.

This clonotype was detected many times. The V and J genes are TRBV18 and TRBJ2-7; D not resolved. The CDR3 covers 11 residues. V dropped 0 bases and J dropped 3 bases, with 0 bases sitting between them. CDR1 and CDR2 (germline): KGHSH, LQKENI. CDR3 region: CASSPPYEQYF. CDR3 in DNA: TGTGCCAGCTCACCACCCTACGAGCAGTACTTC.

In this sample, this clonotype turned up many times. This rearrangement joins TRBV30 to TRBJ1-5, with 7 bases aligning to TRBD1. CDR1 and CDR2 from the germline V gene are GTSNPN and SVGIG (reference sequence). This CDR3 has 13 residues. Germline trimming cut 1 base from V and 11 bases from J; bases unmatched to any gene: 8. The CDR3: CAWSDRGGRSQHF. In DNA form, the CDR3 reads TGTGCCTGGAGTGACAGGGGTGGGAGATCCCAGCATTTT.

This clonotype was found a few times. The chain combines TRBV7-9 with TRBJ1-2; no firm D call. Trimming pared 6 bases from V and 7 bases from J, leaving 9 bases between. Germline V gene data show CDR1 as SEHNR and CDR2 as FQNEAQ (reference sequence). The CDR3 loop spans 11 amino acids. The DNA of the CDR3 is TGTGCCAGCAGTTCAGGAACTGGCTACACCTTC. Residues: CASSSGTGYTF.

This clonotype was seen more than once but under ten times. CDR3 region: CSARAAVSYPNSPLHF. CDR3 in DNA: TGCAGTGCTAGAGCGGCAGTTTCTTACCCCAATTCACCCCTCCACTTT. The V gene is TRBV20-1, the J gene TRBJ1-6; the D is unclear. Looked up from germline, CDR1 is DFQATT and CDR2 is SNEGSKA (reference sequence). The CDR3 spans 16 residues. The V end lost 1 base, the J end lost 7 bases, and 17 bases lay between the germline ends.

This clonotype showed up many times. V usage is TRBV20-1 and J usage is TRBJ1-2, with D possibly TRBD1 on 5 matching bases. The length of the CDR3 is 14 residues. The V end lost 0 bases, the J end lost 2 bases, and 10 bases lay between the germline ends. The germline gives CDR1 DFQATT, CDR2 SNEGSKA (reference sequence). This CDR3 is CSARETGGNYGYTF. The CDR3 DNA reads TGCAGTGCTAGAGAAACGGGGGGAAACTATGGCTACACCTTC.

Ten or more counts support this clonotype. The genes are TRBV20-1 and TRBJ2-7; no clear D. CDR3 length equals 13 residues. Looked up from germline, CDR1 is DFQATT and CDR2 is SNEGSKA (reference sequence). The ends were cut back, 6 bases at V and 0 bases at J, with 12 bases in the middle. The CDR3 bases are TGCAGTGCAGCCCCCCCCGTCTCCTACGAGCAGTACTTC. Protein sequence: CSAAPPVSYEQYF.

This clonotype was counted ten times or more. The chain combines TRBV7-2 with TRBJ2-7, with D tentatively TRBD2 (6 bases). The ends were cut back, 7 bases at V and 2 bases at J, with 15 bases in the middle. Per germline, CDR1 SGHTA and CDR2 FQGNSA. The CDR3 contains 14 residues. The DNA for the CDR3 is TGTGCCAGCACCCCCTTTAGCGGAACCTACGAGCAGTACTTC. It translates to CASTPFSGTYEQYF. Variable domain in full (rest from reference TRBV7-2 and TRBJ2-7): GAGVSQSPSNKVTEKGKDVELRCDPISGHTALYWYRQSLGQGLEFLIYFQGNSAPDKSGLPSDRFSAERTGGSVSTLTIQRTQQEDSAVYLCASTPFSGTYEQYFGPGTRLTVT.

This clonotype was seen a few times. V is TRBV14 and J is TRBJ1-2, with D perhaps matching TRBD1 (5 bases). This CDR3 has 17 residues. Germline CDR1 reads SGHDN; CDR2 reads FVKESK. V was trimmed by 1 base and J by 4 bases, leaving 19 bases between them. CDR3 region: CASSQVRGVVGFYGYTF. The CDR3 DNA reads TGTGCCAGCAGCCAAGTGCGGGGCGTCGTTGGTTTCTATGGCTACACCTTC.

This clonotype was observed a few times. V usage is TRBV3-1 and J usage is TRBJ2-7; no firm D call. Germline lookup yields CDR1 LGHDT and CDR2 YNNKEL (reference sequence). The CDR3 contains 14 residues. Trimming shortened V by 5 bases and J by 5 bases, and 16 bases separated the two germline ends. CDR3 sequence: CASSNWTAANEQYF. The CDR3 region has the DNA TGTGCCAGCAGCAACTGGACGGCGGCCAACGAGCAGTACTTC.

This clonotype appeared many times. This sequence joins TRBV29-1 and TRBJ1-2, with TRBD1 as a possible D gene (5 bases). The CDR3 extends over 16 amino acids. V was shortened by 0 bases and J by 8 bases, with 22 bases between the two germline ends. From germline, CDR1 is SQVTM and CDR2 ANQGSEA. This CDR3 reads CSVEEGPGLKRGGYTF. The CDR3 DNA reads as TGCAGCGTTGAAGAGGGACCGGGACTCAAGAGAGGGGGCTACACCTTC.

CDR3 loop: CASSLAQISGANVLTF. CDR3 DNA: TGTGCCAGCAGCTTAGCACAGATCTCTGGGGCCAACGTCCTGACTTTC. The chain recombines TRBV11-3 with TRBJ2-6, with D unresolved. The germline CDR1 and CDR2 sequences are SGHNT and YENEEA. This CDR3 is built from 16 residues. Trimming removed 1 base at V and 0 bases at J, with 7 bases between. Complete variable domain (other parts from reference TRBV11-3 and TRBJ2-6): EAGVVQSPRYKIIEKKQPVAFWCNPISGHNTLYWYLQNLGQGPELLIRYENEEAVDDSQLPKDRFSAERLKGVDSTLKIQPAELGDSAVYLCASSLAQISGANVLTFGAGSRLTVL.

The rearrangement joins TRBV12-5 to TRBJ1-1, with 7 bases lining up with TRBD1. The CDR3 sequence is 14 residues long. Per germline, CDR1 LGHNT and CDR2 FRNRAP. With 4 bases clipped from V and 1 base from J, the junction kept 3 bases outside the gene matches. The CDR3 reads CASGSGQPNTEAFF. For the CDR3, the DNA is TGTGCTAGTGGTTCGGGACAGCCGAACACTGAAGCTTTCTTT.

This clonotype was seen repeatedly, ten times or more. The CDR3 nucleotides read TGTGCCAGCTCACGGCCGGGACTGCCGGTGAACACTGAAGCTTTCTTT. Its protein is CASSRPGLPVNTEAFF. The rearrangement links TRBV18 to TRBJ1-1, with a weak D call TRBD1 (5 bases). CDR3 size: 16 residues. From germline, CDR1 is KGHSH and CDR2 LQKENI. Trimming removed 4 bases at V and 0 bases at J, with 15 bases between.

In its sample, this clonotype was seen many times. This chain connects TRBV6-2 or TRBV6-3 to TRBJ2-5, with TRBD2 identical over 14 bases. Germline loops: CDR1 MNHEY, CDR2 SVGEGT. Losses at the gene ends were 6 bases for V and 1 base for J; bases not matched to a gene: 1. The CDR3 sequence is 15 residues long. The CDR3 loop reads CASRTSGRAQETQYF. DNA for the CDR3: TGTGCCAGCAGGACTAGCGGGAGGGCCCAAGAGACCCAGTACTTC.

Turning to this clonotype: A much larger clone lies one base from this, so it may be a read error. The chain is built from TRBV10-3 and TRBJ2-7; 8 bases match TRBD2. CDR1 and CDR2 (germline): ENHRY, SYGVKD. Trimming removed 4 bases from V and 3 bases from J; junction bases left unmatched: 8. The CDR3 runs 15 residues. The chain's CDR3 is CAISAIGRASYEQYF. The CDR3 DNA reads as TGTGCCATCAGTGCTATCGGGAGGGCAAGCTACGAGCAGTACTTC.

To note about this clonotype: This may come from a read error, since a much larger clone is one base off. The V and J genes are TRBV7-9 and TRBJ2-7; D uncertain. Trimming took off 5 bases at V and 9 bases at J, with 8 bases between the two ends. Looked up from germline, CDR1 is SEHNR and CDR2 is FQNEAQ (reference sequence). This CDR3 is 10 amino acids long. CDR3 protein: CASSNRAQYF. In DNA, the CDR3 is TGTGCCAGCAGCAATCGGGCGCAGTACTTC.

The table lists this clonotype with many counts. This rearrangement joins TRBV7-9 to TRBJ2-7, with D possibly being TRBD1 (5 bases). This CDR3 comprises 13 residues. Trimming shortened V by 2 bases and J by 3 bases, and 8 bases separated the two germline ends. The germline V gene has CDR1 SEHNR and CDR2 FQNEAQ (reference sequence). DNA for the CDR3: TGTGCCAGCAGCTTACCCGACAGCTACGAGCAGTACTTC. This encodes CASSLPDSYEQYF.